This TCR beta chain was documented in a study of shared clonotypes between healthy human individuals. The ends were cut back, 5 bases at V and 6 bases at J, with 10 bases in the middle. CDR3 length: 13 residues. The germline V gene encodes CDR1 SEHNR and CDR2 FQNEAQ (reference sequence). Only in-frame clones appear in the TCRdb table, and some are missing; sequencing was by immunoSEQ multiplex PCR. The sample includes approximately 710,000 clones, 90% seen only once; the top ten take approximately 35%. This chain joins TRBV7-9 and TRBJ1-4; D not resolved. Sequencing input: memory CD8+ T cells from PBMCs. Subset described: CD45RO+ cells pooled with CCR7-negative TemRA cells. This receptor was obtained from a man between 18 and 35 years old in good health. Some clones in this sample may be carry-over from other donors' samples. Written as DNA, the CDR3 is TGTGCCAGCAGCGGACGGTTCCATGAAAAACTGTTTTTT. The encoded protein is CASSGRFHEKLFF.